One sample yielded the 8 T cell receptor beta chains listed below, sequenced in a study of blood T cell repertoires in COVID-19 (dated by TCRdb to 2019 to 2021). The library relied on the immunoSEQ multiplex PCR assay. As stored in TCRdb, this immuneACCESS dataset retains in-frame rearrangements with V and J assigned. A fraction of the clones does not appear; measured against another copy, unresolved V genes explain less than half of the discrepancy, and the remainder lacks a known reason. The table for this sample lists 150,000 to 200,000 clones; about 86% of them were counted only once. The ten largest clones add up to more than 7.5% of the sample. The sample consisted of peripheral blood. The receptors shown here come from a man aged 50 to 60 with active or convalescent COVID-19.

This chain connects TRBV3-1 (or the pseudogene TRBV3-2) to TRBJ1-4, with 12 bases lining up with TRBD1. The CDR3 runs to 17 residues. CDR1 is LGHDT, CDR2 YNNKEL, per germline (reference sequence). With V trimmed by 1 base and J by 6 bases, 6 bases remained unmatched. CDR3 sequence: CASSQGDRGRWDEKLFF. The CDR3 DNA is TGTGCCAGCAGCCAAGGGGACAGGGGGCGCTGGGATGAAAAACTGTTTTTT.

V gene TRBV7-3 combines with J gene TRBJ1-1; D ambiguous. CDR1 is SGHTA, CDR2 FQGTGA, per germline. V gave up 1 base and J gave up 1 base, with 7 bases separating them. This CDR3 is 14 amino acids long. The CDR3 protein is CASSLRAGNTEAFF. The CDR3 DNA reads as TGTGCCAGCAGCTTAAGGGCGGGGAACACTGAAGCTTTCTTT.

The J gene is TRBJ2-1, the V gene TRBV28; 8 positions agree with TRBD2. The CDR3 covers 15 residues. The germline V gene has CDR1 MDHEN and CDR2 SYDVKM. The V and J ends lost 5 bases and 4 bases, in that order; junction bases with no gene match: 7. The CDR3 here is CASSPVGGGYNEQFF. The CDR3 DNA reads TGTGCCAGCAGTCCAGTCGGGGGGGGATACAATGAGCAGTTCTTC.

The J gene is TRBJ2-4, the V gene TRBV11-2; D unclear. Germline-derived CDR1 and CDR2 are SGHAT and FQNNGV. V lost 6 bases, J lost 0 bases, and 12 bases lay in between. The CDR3 has 15 amino acids. The CDR3 DNA reads TGTGCCAGCAGGAGCCTGAGGCTAGCCAAAAACATTCAGTACTTC. This translates into CASRSLRLAKNIQYF.

The V call is TRBV15, the J call TRBJ1-3; 9 bases line up with TRBD1. CDR3 length: 14 amino acids. Germline CDR1 reads LNHNV; CDR2 reads YYDKDF (reference sequence). J gave up 3 bases and V 3 bases, and 0 bases lay outside the gene matches. CDR3 sequence (DNA): TGTGCCACCAGCAGGGACAGGGGTGGAAACACCATATATTTT. Protein sequence: CATSRDRGGNTIYF.

This clone was counted a single time. The J gene is TRBJ1-1, the V gene TRBV29-1, with a possible D match to TRBD1 (5 bases). CDR1 and CDR2 (germline): SQVTM, ANQGSEA. The V and J ends lost 8 bases and 3 bases respectively, with 19 bases between them. The length of the CDR3 is 14 residues. The CDR3 loop is CSPDAAGGDTEAFF. CDR3 DNA sequence: TGCAGCCCCGACGCTGCGGGGGGGGACACTGAAGCTTTCTTT.

This clone was counted a few times. The chain joins TRBV13 to TRBJ2-1; D may be TRBD2 (6 bases). The CDR3 runs to 14 residues. Germline lookup yields CDR1 PRHDT and CDR2 FYEKMQ (reference sequence). The V end lost 3 bases, the J end lost 4 bases, and 10 bases lay between the germline ends. CDR3 nucleotide sequence: TGTGCCAGCAGCTTGACTAGAGCGTACAATGAGCAGTTCTTC. Its protein product is CASSLTRAYNEQFF.

The CDR3 region is CASSLNPTTNTEAFF. In nucleotides, the CDR3 is TGCGCCAGCAGCTTGAACCCTACTACGAACACTGAAGCTTTCTTT. The chain recombines TRBV5-1 with TRBJ1-1, with D uncertain. Germline loops: CDR1 SGHRS, CDR2 YFSETQ. Trimming pared 1 base from V and 1 base from J, leaving 11 bases between. The CDR3 extends over 15 amino acids.